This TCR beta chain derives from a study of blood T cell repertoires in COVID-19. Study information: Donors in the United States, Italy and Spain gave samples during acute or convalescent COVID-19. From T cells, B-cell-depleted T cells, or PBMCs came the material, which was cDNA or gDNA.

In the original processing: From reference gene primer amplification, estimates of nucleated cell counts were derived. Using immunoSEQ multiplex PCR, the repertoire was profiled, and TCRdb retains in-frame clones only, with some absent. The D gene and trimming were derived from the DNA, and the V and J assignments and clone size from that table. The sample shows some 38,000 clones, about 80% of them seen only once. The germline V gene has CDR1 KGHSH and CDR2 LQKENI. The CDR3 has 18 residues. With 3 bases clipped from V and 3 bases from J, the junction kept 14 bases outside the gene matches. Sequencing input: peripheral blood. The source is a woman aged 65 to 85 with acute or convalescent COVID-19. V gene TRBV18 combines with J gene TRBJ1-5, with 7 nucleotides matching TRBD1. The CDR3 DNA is TGTGCCAGCTCACCGATAGGGGGCAGCGGAGCGAACAATCAGCCCCAGCATTTT. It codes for CASSPIGGSGANNQPQHF.